The 18 T cell receptor beta chains presented below share a single source sample, sequenced in a study of lymphopenia after photon versus proton radiotherapy. Generated by immunoSEQ multiplex PCR, the TCRdb table keeps only in-frame clones and is missing some. The repertoire consists of 65,000 to 90,000 clones, with under 95% occurring once and the leading ten covering 2.2%. The starting material was peripheral blood, obtained from a patient treated with photon-based radiotherapy. The source of these receptors is a woman in her thirties or forties with cholangiocarcinoma.

The chain links TRBV30 to TRBJ1-3; TRBD1 is a possible D gene (5 bases). This CDR3 region has 15 residues. V lost 1 base and J 0 bases, leaving 10 bases between the germline ends. Germline V gene sequence: CDR1 GTSNPN, CDR2 SVGIG (reference sequence). The CDR3 coding sequence is TGTGCCTGGAGTGCGGGGACGAGCTCTGGAAACACCATATATTTT. Its protein product is CAWSAGTSSGNTIYF.

This clone occurred once. The rearrangement links TRBV28 to TRBJ2-3; 8 positions match TRBD1. Germline V CDR1 and CDR2: MDHEN, SYDVKM. V dropped 3 bases and J dropped 1; count of bases not matched to a gene: 15. This CDR3 spans 19 amino acids. CDR3 sequence reads: CASSFSDRAFVGGTDTQYF. The CDR3, as DNA: TGTGCCAGCAGTTTTTCGGACAGGGCCTTTGTCGGGGGCACAGATACGCAGTATTTT. The variable domain in full, with the rest retrieved from reference TRBV28 and TRBJ2-3, is DVKVTQSSRYLVKRTGEKVFLECVQDMDHENMFWYRQDPGLGLRLIYFSYDVKMKEKGDIPEGYSVSREKKERFSLILESASTNQTSMYLCASSFSDRAFVGGTDTQYFGPGTRLTVL.

CDR3 protein: CASSSGTVSQETQYF. Written as DNA, the CDR3 is TGTGCCAGCAGCTCCGGGACAGTCAGCCAAGAGACCCAGTACTTC. The chain has TRBV9 and TRBJ2-5; 7 bases match TRBD1. Germline V gives CDR1 SGDLS, CDR2 YYNGEE. The CDR3 totals 15 residues. The J segment lost 1 base and the V segment lost 4 bases, leaving 7 bases of the junction unmatched.

The chain recombines TRBV9 with TRBJ2-7; D is tentatively TRBD1 or TRBD2 (6 bases each). V gave up 0 bases and J gave up 1 base, with 11 bases separating them. Germline CDR1 is SGDLS and CDR2 is YYNGEE. The CDR3 runs to 15 residues. The CDR3 DNA follows: TGTGCCAGCAGCGTAGGGGCGGGGACATCCTACGAGCAGTACTTC. Translated: CASSVGAGTSYEQYF.

J is TRBJ1-2 and V is TRBV7-9; the D is unclear. Germline V gene sequence: CDR1 SEHNR, CDR2 FQNEAQ (reference sequence). The CDR3 has 11 amino acids. V was shortened by 10 bases and J by 4 bases, with 10 bases between the two germline ends. For the CDR3, the DNA is TGTGCCACCTTTGGGTTCTATGGCTACACCTTC. Translated, it gives CATFGFYGYTF.

This clone was seen a few times. The rearrangement links TRBV11-2 to TRBJ1-6; no reliable D call. The germline V and J ends were trimmed by 7 bases and 13 bases, with 20 bases remaining between them. CDR3 length: 14 residues. Germline CDR1 SGHAT, CDR2 FQNNGV. CDR3 amino acids: CASKNPSQTFPLHF. CDR3 bases: TGTGCCAGCAAAAACCCCTCGCAGACCTTCCCCCTCCACTTT.

This clone showed up just once. The V and J genes are TRBV25-1 and TRBJ1-3; D is perhaps TRBD1 (6 bases). This CDR3 has 15 amino acids. Germline V lookup: CDR1 MGHDK, CDR2 SYGVNS. V lost 6 bases and J 4 bases, leaving 16 bases between the germline ends. The CDR3 nucleotides read TGTGCCAGCAGGAGGGGGGCTGGTAGAGGAAACACCATATATTTT. Amino acid sequence: CASRRGAGRGNTIYF.

The chain couples TRBV7-9 to TRBJ1-4; TRBD1 aligns across 7 bases. Germline CDR1 SEHNR, CDR2 FQNEAQ (reference sequence). The CDR3 extends over 14 amino acids. With 5 bases clipped from V and 6 bases from J, the junction kept 6 bases outside the gene matches. CDR3 protein: CASSRTGMDEKLFF. The CDR3, as DNA: TGTGCCAGCAGCCGGACAGGAATGGATGAAAAACTGTTTTTT.

V gene TRBV27 combines with J gene TRBJ1-1, with TRBD1 matching 8 bases. The CDR3 sequence is 14 residues long. The germline V gene encodes CDR1 MNHEY and CDR2 SMNVEV (reference sequence). V gave up 6 bases and J gave up 1 base; unmatched junction bases: 4. This CDR3 is CASRTGARNTEAFF. Written as DNA, the CDR3 is TGTGCCAGCAGGACAGGGGCCCGGAACACTGAAGCTTTCTTT.

V usage is TRBV5-1 and J usage is TRBJ2-7; D not certain. CDR3 length: 15 amino acids. Germline-derived CDR1 and CDR2 are SGHRS and YFSETQ. Trimming pared 1 base from V and 5 bases from J, leaving 16 bases between. CDR3: CASSLRSRDIDEQYF. The CDR3 nucleotides are TGCGCCAGCAGCTTGAGGTCTAGAGATATAGACGAGCAGTACTTC.

The rearrangement uses TRBV7-6 and TRBJ1-3; the D gene is possibly TRBD1 (5 bases). The CDR3 is 14 amino acids. Trimming stripped 2 bases from V and 1 base from J, with 6 bases between. The germline gives CDR1 SGHVS, CDR2 FNYEAQ. Written as DNA, the CDR3 is TGTGCCAGCAGCTTATCAGGGTCTGGAAACACCATATATTTT. It translates to CASSLSGSGNTIYF.

CDR3 sequence reads: CASSPDRGGNTEAFF. The CDR3 nucleotides read TGTGCCAGTAGTCCTGACAGGGGGGGGAACACTGAAGCTTTCTTT. V usage is TRBV19 and J usage is TRBJ1-1, with 9 nucleotides matching TRBD1. The trim removed 5 bases at V and 1 base at J, leaving 5 bases unmatched. Germline V gene lookup returns CDR1 LNHDA and CDR2 SQIVND (reference sequence). CDR3 length: 15 residues.

The V call is TRBV15, the J call TRBJ2-3; D may be TRBD1 (5 bases). The CDR3 totals 14 residues. Germline CDR1 is LNHNV and CDR2 is YYDKDF (reference sequence). Trimming removed 3 bases at V and 2 bases at J, with 9 bases between. This CDR3 reads CATSRDTYTDTQYF. In nucleotides, the CDR3 is TGTGCCACCAGCAGGGACACCTACACAGATACGCAGTATTTT.

The rearrangement uses TRBV5-6 and TRBJ2-7; 9 nucleotides line up with TRBD1. The length of the CDR3 is 15 residues. The J segment lost 3 bases and the V segment lost 1 base, leaving 5 bases of the junction unmatched. Germline CDR1 and CDR2: SGHDT and YYEEEE. The CDR3: CASSLIGQGIYEQYF. The CDR3, as DNA: TGTGCCAGCAGCTTGATCGGACAGGGGATCTACGAGCAGTACTTC.

The rearrangement joins TRBV13 to TRBJ2-7; D remains unclear. V shed 0 bases and J shed 3 bases, with 6 bases lying between them. This CDR3 is built from 13 residues. CDR1 is PRHDT and CDR2 is FYEKMQ in the germline V gene (reference sequence). The CDR3 nucleotides are TGTGCCAGCAGCTTAGGACCGATCTACGAGCAGTACTTC. Encoded protein: CASSLGPIYEQYF. Combining the CDR3 with reference TRBV13 and TRBJ2-7 gives the whole variable domain AAGVIQSPRHLIKEKRETATLKCYPIPRHDTVYWYQQGPGQDPQFLISFYEKMQSDKGSIPDRFSAQQFSDYHSELNMSSLELGDSALYFCASSLGPIYEQYFGPGTRLTVT.

This chain uses TRBV5-6 with TRBJ2-7; TRBD2 is a possible D gene (7 bases). V was shortened by 2 bases and J by 2 bases, with 17 bases between the two germline ends. The CDR3 contains 16 residues. Germline CDR1 and CDR2: SGHDT and YYEEEE. CDR3: CASSFRGGGSPYEQYF. As DNA, the CDR3 is TGTGCCAGCAGCTTTCGCGGCGGGGGCAGCCCCTACGAGCAGTACTTC. Filled out from reference TRBV5-6 and TRBJ2-7, the complete variable domain reads DAGVTQSPTHLIKTRGQQVTLRCSPKSGHDTVSWYQQALGQGPQFIFQYYEEEERQRGNFPDRFSGHQFPNYSSELNVNALLLGDSALYLCASSFRGGGSPYEQYFGPGTRLTVT.

Here the CDR3 DNA reads TGTGCCAGCAGCCTCAGGGCCCCGTCCTACGAGCAGTACTTC. Encoded protein: CASSLRAPSYEQYF. V usage is TRBV6-5 and J usage is TRBJ2-7, with TRBD1 as a possible D gene (5 bases). CDR1 is MNHEY and CDR2 is SVGAGI in the germline V gene. CDR3 length equals 14 residues. With 6 bases removed from V and 1 base from J, the gap between germline ends came to 13 bases.

CDR3 coding DNA: TGCAGCGTCCTTCAGGGGGTCCCCTACGAGCAGTACTTC. It encodes CSVLQGVPYEQYF. This sequence joins TRBV29-1 and TRBJ2-7; 7 bases are a match to TRBD1. Germline CDR1 SQVTM, CDR2 ANQGSEA. CDR3 length equals 13 residues. With V trimmed by 6 bases and J by 2 bases, 7 bases remained unmatched.